This passage covers 23 T cell receptor beta chains from one sample sequenced in a study of neurological immune-mediated disorders. TCRdb reprocessed the 5' RACE reads via MiXCR and lists one record per CDR3 protein. The sample gives 30,000 to 45,000 distinct CDR3 sequences, 11% of which show up once; around 4% is in the top ten. What was sequenced was CD4+ T cells from blood. All receptors come from a woman aged 25 to 45 with HTLV-1-associated myelopathy (HAM/TSP).

This clonotype has more than one count but fewer than ten. The V call is TRBV11-2, the J call TRBJ2-3; 9 bases are shared with TRBD2. The trim removed 2 bases at V and 2 bases at J, leaving 11 bases unmatched. CDR1 is SGHAT and CDR2 is FQNNGV in the germline V gene. The CDR3 extends over 18 amino acids. This CDR3 is CASSLRNSGGAATDTQYF. The CDR3 DNA follows: TGTGCCAGCAGCTTACGGAATAGCGGGGGAGCTGCCACAGATACGCAGTATTTT.

This clonotype was seen at least ten times. This chain connects TRBV5-6 to TRBJ1-2; D gene ambiguous. The CDR3 covers 12 residues. Trimming shortened V by 0 bases and J by 7 bases, and 7 bases separated the two germline ends. CDR1 and CDR2 from the germline V gene are SGHDT and YYEEEE. The CDR3 nucleotides read TGTGCCAGCAGCTTGGTAAACGGTGGCTACACCTTC. As protein: CASSLVNGGYTF.

In this sample, this clonotype turned up once. One end of the junction fails to match germline, which may point to a read error. The chain recombines TRBV20-1 with TRBJ2-7; weak D call: TRBD2 (5 bases). Germline V gene sequence: CDR1 DFQATT, CDR2 SNEGSKA (reference sequence). The CDR3 covers 12 residues. The CDR3 sequence: CNARGLGYEQYF. In DNA form, the CDR3 reads TGCAATGCTAGAGGGCTGGGCTACGAGCAGTACTTC.

This clonotype occurred many times. V usage is TRBV18 and J usage is TRBJ1-1, with D perhaps TRBD1 (6 bases). The CDR3 is made up of 13 amino acids. Per the germline V gene, CDR1 is KGHSH and CDR2 is LQKENI. Between the trimmed V and J ends, which lost 5 bases and 7 bases, there was a span of 14 bases. CDR3 DNA: TGTGCCAGCTCAAGGGGGATTCGAGATGAAGCTTTCTTT. Residues: CASSRGIRDEAFF.

Ten or more counts support this clonotype. The chain joins TRBV6-6 to TRBJ2-7, with 7 bases that match TRBD1. The J segment lost 4 bases and the V segment lost 4 bases, leaving 7 bases of the junction unmatched. The germline V gene has CDR1 MNHNY and CDR2 SVGAGI (reference sequence). This CDR3 has 14 residues. CDR3 loop: CASSSRTGIYEQYF. CDR3 in DNA: TGTGCCAGCAGTTCCAGGACAGGTATTTACGAGCAGTACTTC.

This clonotype was seen only once. This may stem from a read error, because a much larger clone lies one nucleotide away. The chain has TRBV7-9 and TRBJ1-5; TRBD1 is a possible D gene (7 bases). The closer fit of TRBJ2-3 to the DNA end suggests the J call may be wrong. The germline V gene has CDR1 SEHNR and CDR2 FQNEAQ (reference sequence). The CDR3 is made up of 12 amino acids. The CDR3 loop reads CASSLQGRPQYF. CDR3 DNA: TGTGCCAGCAGCCTACAGGGGAGGCCCCAGTATTTT.

This clonotype appeared many times. The V and J genes are TRBV3-1 and TRBJ2-7; D gene uncertain. The V end lost 5 bases, the J end lost 0 bases, and 5 bases lay between the germline ends. The CDR3 has 12 amino acids. Germline-derived CDR1 and CDR2 are LGHDT and YNNKEL (reference sequence). Written as DNA, the CDR3 is TGTGCCAGCAGCTGGAGCTCCTACGAGCAGTACTTC. Its translation: CASSWSSYEQYF.

This clonotype was recorded many times. The rearrangement uses TRBV12-3 or TRBV12-4 and TRBJ2-2; maybe TRBD2 (6 bases). This CDR3 is built from 15 residues. Trimming removed 3 bases from V and 4 bases from J, with 12 bases in between. The CDR3 DNA follows: TGTGCCAGCAGTTTGAAGACTAGGGGCACCGGGGAGCTGTTTTTT. Its protein is CASSLKTRGTGELFF.

This clonotype was found many times. This chain connects TRBV20-1 to TRBJ1-5; no definite D call. This CDR3 has 14 amino acids. Germline V gives CDR1 DFQATT, CDR2 SNEGSKA (reference sequence). Deletions cut 0 bases from V and 5 bases from J, with 11 bases between. Here the CDR3 DNA reads TGCAGTGCTAGAGATAATTGGGTCGATCAGCCCCAGCATTTT. Protein sequence: CSARDNWVDQPQHF.

This clonotype was observed many times. This chain connects TRBV6-5 to TRBJ1-4; D is undetermined. There are 13 residues in the CDR3. Between the trimmed V and J ends, which lost 5 bases and 4 bases, there was a span of 8 bases. Germline-derived CDR1 and CDR2 are MNHEY and SVGAGI. In DNA form, the CDR3 reads TGTGCCAGCAGTACGGATTATAATGAAAAACTGTTTTTT. This codes for CASSTDYNEKLFF.

There are many counts of this clonotype. V gene TRBV5-1 combines with J gene TRBJ1-2; TRBD1 aligns across 7 bases. The CDR3 is made up of 15 amino acids. Per germline, CDR1 SGHRS and CDR2 YFSETQ. J gave up 0 bases and V 2 bases, and 4 bases lay outside the gene matches. In nucleotides, the CDR3 is TGCGCCAGCAGCTTATGGACAGGAGCTAACTATGGCTACACCTTC. Translated, it gives CASSLWTGANYGYTF.

There are many counts of this clonotype. The gene calls are TRBV11-2 and TRBJ2-7; a possible D gene is TRBD2 (5 bases). V was shortened by 7 bases and J by 4 bases, with 14 bases between the two germline ends. In germline, CDR1 is SGHAT, CDR2 FQNNGV. The CDR3 contains 13 residues. In DNA, the CDR3 is TGTGCCAGCAATGAGGCGGGCCCATACGAGCAGTACTTC. This gives the protein CASNEAGPYEQYF.

This clonotype was counted at least ten times. The V call is TRBV7-2, the J call TRBJ1-1; 8 bases align to TRBD1. Germline CDR1 and CDR2: SGHTA and FQGNSA. The V and J ends lost 4 bases and 2 bases, in that order; junction bases with no gene match: 9. This CDR3 is built from 16 residues. The CDR3 region is CASSYNSDRGNTEAFF. The CDR3 DNA sequence: TGTGCCAGCAGCTATAATTCAGACAGGGGAAACACTGAAGCTTTCTTT.

This clonotype was counted many times. The gene calls are TRBV12-3 or TRBV12-4 and TRBJ1-1; D gene ambiguous. The germline V and J ends were trimmed by 7 bases and 1 base, with 7 bases remaining between them. The CDR3 spans 12 residues. The CDR3 loop is CASTLANTEAFF. CDR3 coding DNA: TGTGCCAGCACCCTGGCGAACACTGAAGCTTTCTTT.

At least ten counts were recorded for this clonotype. The chain couples TRBV12-3 or TRBV12-4 to TRBJ1-2; 7 bases match TRBD1. V lost 3 bases, J lost 4 bases, and 11 bases stayed unmatched. The CDR3 has 16 amino acids. The DNA of the CDR3 is TGTGCCAGCAGTTTGGGGGGGGACAGCCTGTCCTATGGCTACACCTTC. It yields the protein CASSLGGDSLSYGYTF.

This clonotype was seen at least ten times. This chain joins TRBV20-1 and TRBJ2-3, with 11 positions matching TRBD1. The CDR3 is made up of 17 amino acids. The junction had 11 bases not matched to a gene; V was cut back by 0 bases and J by 6 bases. Germline V gene lookup returns CDR1 DFQATT and CDR2 SNEGSKA (reference sequence). CDR3 nucleotides: TGCAGTGCTAGAGATTCGAGGACAGGGGGCGGCGGGGATACGCAGTATTTT. Amino acids: CSARDSRTGGGGDTQYF.

At least ten counts were recorded for this clonotype. The chain recombines TRBV5-6 with TRBJ1-2, with TRBD1 identical over 12 bases. CDR3 size: 14 residues. The junction had 5 bases not matched to a gene; V was cut back by 4 bases and J by 7 bases. Germline CDR1 SGHDT, CDR2 YYEEEE. DNA of the CDR3: TGTGCCAGCAGCCGGGACAGGGGGCAGTTTGGCTACACCTTC. Translating gives CASSRDRGQFGYTF.

This clonotype appeared many times. This sequence joins TRBV13 and TRBJ2-7; 8 bases line up with TRBD1. Losses at the gene ends were 4 bases for V and 6 bases for J; bases not matched to a gene: 14. The CDR3 is 16 amino acids. Germline V gene sequence: CDR1 PRHDT, CDR2 FYEKMQ (reference sequence). The CDR3 sequence is CASSYRLGTGDGEQYF. CDR3 DNA sequence: TGTGCCAGCAGCTACCGTCTAGGGACAGGCGATGGCGAGCAGTACTTC.

The table lists this clonotype with many counts. The gene calls are TRBV7-2 and TRBJ2-7, with D possibly matching TRBD1 (6 bases). With 0 bases removed from V and 2 bases from J, the gap between germline ends came to 11 bases. The CDR3 runs 15 residues. The germline V gene has CDR1 SGHTA and CDR2 FQGNSA. CDR3 residues: CASSLARGIAYEQYF. CDR3 nucleotides: TGTGCCAGCAGCTTAGCAAGGGGGATCGCCTACGAGCAGTACTTC.

With regard to this clonotype: The junction shows a germline mismatch at one end, possibly a read error. The chain couples TRBV2 to TRBJ2-4; 8 bases line up with TRBD1. Germline V CDR1 and CDR2: SNHLY, FYNNEI. The CDR3 is 14 amino acids. The CDR3 DNA reads as TGTGCCAACAGACGACAGGGGAGGTCAAACATTCGGTACTTC. Translating it yields CANRRQGRSNIRYF.

This clonotype was recorded many times. V gene TRBV6-1 combines with J gene TRBJ1-2, with D uncertain. V lost 6 bases and J 3 bases, leaving 8 bases between the germline ends. Germline values: CDR1 MNHNS, CDR2 SASEGT. CDR3 length: 12 amino acids. The CDR3 reads CASRGSHYGYTF. The CDR3 DNA reads TGTGCCAGCAGAGGCAGCCACTATGGCTACACCTTC.

The chain joins TRBV20-1 to TRBJ2-1; TRBD2 matches at 8 bases. Germline values: CDR1 DFQATT, CDR2 SNEGSKA (reference sequence). Trimming took 3 bases from V and 7 from J; bases not matched to a gene: 2. The CDR3 loop spans 12 amino acids. The CDR3 coding sequence is TGCAGTGCTAGTATAGCGGGGAATGAGCAGTTCTTC. Translated: CSASIAGNEQFF.

This clonotype came up many times. This chain uses TRBV6-1 with TRBJ1-4; 7 nucleotides line up with TRBD1. The V gene end was trimmed by 5 bases and the J gene end by 3 bases; junction bases not matched to a gene: 6. This CDR3 has 15 amino acids. Germline values: CDR1 MNHNS, CDR2 SASEGT. This CDR3 is CASSTTDRPNEKLFF. DNA for the CDR3: TGTGCCAGCAGTACGACGGACAGGCCTAATGAAAAACTGTTTTTT.